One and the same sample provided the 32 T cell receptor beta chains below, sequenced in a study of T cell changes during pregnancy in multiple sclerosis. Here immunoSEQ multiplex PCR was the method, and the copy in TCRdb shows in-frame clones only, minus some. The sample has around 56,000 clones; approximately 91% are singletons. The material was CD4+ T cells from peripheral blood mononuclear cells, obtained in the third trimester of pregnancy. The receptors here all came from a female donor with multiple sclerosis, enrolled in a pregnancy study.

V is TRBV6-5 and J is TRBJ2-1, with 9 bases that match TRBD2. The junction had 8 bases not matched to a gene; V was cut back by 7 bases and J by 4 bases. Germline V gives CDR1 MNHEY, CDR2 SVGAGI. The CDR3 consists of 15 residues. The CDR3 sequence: CASIQDLAGYNEQFF. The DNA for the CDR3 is TGTGCCAGCATCCAGGACCTAGCGGGGTACAATGAGCAGTTCTTC.

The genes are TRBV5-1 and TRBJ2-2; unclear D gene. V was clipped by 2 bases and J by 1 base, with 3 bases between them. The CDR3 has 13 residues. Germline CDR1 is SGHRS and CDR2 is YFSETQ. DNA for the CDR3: TGCGCCAGCAGCTTCAAGAACACCGGGGAGCTGTTTTTT. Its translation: CASSFKNTGELFF. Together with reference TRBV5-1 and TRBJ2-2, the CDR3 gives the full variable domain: KAGVTQTPRYLIKTRGQQVTLSCSPISGHRSVSWYQQTPGQGLQFLFEYFSETQRNKGNFPGRFSGRQFSNSRSEMNVSTLELGDSALYLCASSFKNTGELFFGEGSRLTVL.

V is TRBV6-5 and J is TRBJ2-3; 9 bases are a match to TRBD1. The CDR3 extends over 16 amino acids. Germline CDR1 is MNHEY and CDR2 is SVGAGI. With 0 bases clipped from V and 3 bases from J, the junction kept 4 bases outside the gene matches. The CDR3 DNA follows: TGTGCCAGCAGTTACTCGTTCGGGACAGGGACAGATACGCAGTATTTT. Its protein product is CASSYSFGTGTDTQYF.

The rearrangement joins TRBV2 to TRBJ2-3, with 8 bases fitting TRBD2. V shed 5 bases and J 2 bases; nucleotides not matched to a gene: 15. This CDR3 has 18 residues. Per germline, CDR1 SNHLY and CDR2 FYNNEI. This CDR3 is CASSIRGGGGSNTDTQYF. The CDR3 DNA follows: TGTGCCAGCAGTATTCGGGGGGGCGGGGGGTCCAACACAGATACGCAGTATTTT.

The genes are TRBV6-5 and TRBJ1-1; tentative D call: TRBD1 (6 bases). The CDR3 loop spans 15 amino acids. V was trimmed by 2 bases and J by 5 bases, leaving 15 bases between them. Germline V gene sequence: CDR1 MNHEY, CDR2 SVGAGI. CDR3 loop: CASSYHRVRNTEAFF. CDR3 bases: TGTGCCAGCAGTTACCACAGGGTCAGAAATACTGAAGCTTTCTTT.

The CDR3: CASSRGGRTGVETQYF. Here the CDR3 DNA reads TGTGCCAGCAGCCGAGGTGGACGGACAGGGGTAGAGACCCAGTACTTC. This sequence joins TRBV5-8 and TRBJ2-5; TRBD1 matches at 9 bases. This CDR3 has 16 residues. Losses at the gene ends were 4 bases for V and 4 bases for J; bases not matched to a gene: 11. CDR1 and CDR2 from the germline V gene are SGHTS and YDEGEE.

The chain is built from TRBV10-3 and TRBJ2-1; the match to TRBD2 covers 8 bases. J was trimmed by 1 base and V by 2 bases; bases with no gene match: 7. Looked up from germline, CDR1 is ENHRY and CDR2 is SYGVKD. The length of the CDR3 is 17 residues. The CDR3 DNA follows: TGTGCCATCAGTGAGCCAGCGGGAGAATGGTCCTACAATGAGCAGTTCTTC. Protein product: CAISEPAGEWSYNEQFF.

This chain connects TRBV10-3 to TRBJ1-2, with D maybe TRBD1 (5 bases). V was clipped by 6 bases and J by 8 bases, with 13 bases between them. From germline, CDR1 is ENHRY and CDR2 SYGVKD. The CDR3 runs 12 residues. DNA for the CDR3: TGTGCCATCAGGGGGCCCCCTGGGGGCTACACCTTC. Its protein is CAIRGPPGGYTF.

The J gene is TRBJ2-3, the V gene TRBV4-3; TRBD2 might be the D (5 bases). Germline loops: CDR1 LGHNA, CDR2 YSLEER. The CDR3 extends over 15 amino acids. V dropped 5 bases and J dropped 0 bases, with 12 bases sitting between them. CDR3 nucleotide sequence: TGCGCCAGCAGCTATCAGCCGGGAAGCACAGATACGCAGTATTTT. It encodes CASSYQPGSTDTQYF.

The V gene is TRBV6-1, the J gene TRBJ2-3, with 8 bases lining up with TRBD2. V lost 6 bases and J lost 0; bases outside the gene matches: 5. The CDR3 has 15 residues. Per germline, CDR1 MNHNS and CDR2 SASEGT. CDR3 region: CASRTPSGSTDTQYF. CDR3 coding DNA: TGTGCCAGCAGAACCCCTAGCGGGAGCACAGATACGCAGTATTTT.

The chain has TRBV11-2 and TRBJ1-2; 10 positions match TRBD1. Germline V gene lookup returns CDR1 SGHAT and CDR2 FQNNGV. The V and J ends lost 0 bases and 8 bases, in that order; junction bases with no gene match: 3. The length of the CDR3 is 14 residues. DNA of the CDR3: TGTGCCAGCAGCTTAGATCGACAGGGGGCCGGCTACACCTTC. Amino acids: CASSLDRQGAGYTF.

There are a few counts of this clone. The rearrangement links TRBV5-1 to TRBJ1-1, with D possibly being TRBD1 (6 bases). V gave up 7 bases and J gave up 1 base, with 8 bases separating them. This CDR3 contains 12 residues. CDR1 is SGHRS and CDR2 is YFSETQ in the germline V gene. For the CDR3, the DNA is TGCGCCAGCTCGGGACAGAACACTGAAGCTTTCTTT. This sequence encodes CASSGQNTEAFF.

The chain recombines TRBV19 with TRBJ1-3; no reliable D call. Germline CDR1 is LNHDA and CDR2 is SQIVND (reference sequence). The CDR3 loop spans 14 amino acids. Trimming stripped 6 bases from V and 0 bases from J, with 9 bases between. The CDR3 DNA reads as TGTGCCAGTAGACTAATAAACTCTGGAAACACCATATATTTT. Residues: CASRLINSGNTIYF.

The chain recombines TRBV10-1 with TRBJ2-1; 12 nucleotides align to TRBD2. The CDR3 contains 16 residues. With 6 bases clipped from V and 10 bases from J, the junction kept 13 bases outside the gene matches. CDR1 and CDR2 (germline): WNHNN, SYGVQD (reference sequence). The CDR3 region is CASSRHSGLAGLEQFF. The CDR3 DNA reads TGCGCCAGCAGCCGACACTCCGGACTAGCGGGATTAGAGCAGTTCTTC.

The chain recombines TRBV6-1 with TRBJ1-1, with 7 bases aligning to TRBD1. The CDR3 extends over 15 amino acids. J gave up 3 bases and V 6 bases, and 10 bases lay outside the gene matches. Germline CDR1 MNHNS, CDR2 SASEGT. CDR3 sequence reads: CASRLASGGDTEAFF. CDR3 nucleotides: TGTGCCAGCAGGCTCGCCTCAGGGGGAGACACTGAAGCTTTCTTT.

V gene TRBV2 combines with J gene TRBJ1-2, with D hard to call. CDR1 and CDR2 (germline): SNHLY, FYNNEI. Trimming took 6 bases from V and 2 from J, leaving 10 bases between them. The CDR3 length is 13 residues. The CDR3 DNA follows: TGTGCCAGCAGCGCCGGGATAAACTATGGCTACACCTTC. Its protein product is CASSAGINYGYTF.

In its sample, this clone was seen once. CDR3 DNA sequence: TGTGCCAGCACCCTGGGCAGGGGGTATGGCTACACCTTC. It encodes CASTLGRGYGYTF. This chain joins TRBV7-9 and TRBJ1-2; 7 bases fit TRBD1. The CDR3 is 13 residues long. V was pared by 7 bases and J by 5 bases, with 7 bases of the junction left unmatched. In germline, CDR1 is SEHNR, CDR2 FQNEAQ (reference sequence).

Here the CDR3 DNA reads TGTGCCAGCAGCCAAGTGTGGACAGGGGTACTTGCTAATGAAAAACTGTTTTTT. Translation gives CASSQVWTGVLANEKLFF. The chain recombines TRBV4-2 with TRBJ1-4; 9 positions match TRBD1. Trimming removed 1 base from V and 3 bases from J; junction bases left unmatched: 9. The germline V gene has CDR1 LGHNA and CDR2 YNFKEQ. This CDR3 is built from 18 residues.

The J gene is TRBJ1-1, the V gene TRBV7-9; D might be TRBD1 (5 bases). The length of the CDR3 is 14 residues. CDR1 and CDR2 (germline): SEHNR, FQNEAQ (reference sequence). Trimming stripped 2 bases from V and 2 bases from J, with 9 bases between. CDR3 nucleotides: TGTGCCAGCAGCTTACAGGGAACTAACACTGAAGCTTTCTTT. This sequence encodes CASSLQGTNTEAFF.

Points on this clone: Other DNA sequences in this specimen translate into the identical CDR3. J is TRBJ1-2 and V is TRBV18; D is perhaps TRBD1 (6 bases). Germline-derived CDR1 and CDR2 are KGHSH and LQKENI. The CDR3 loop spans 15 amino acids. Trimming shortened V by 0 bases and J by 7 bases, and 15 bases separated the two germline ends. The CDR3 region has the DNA TGTGCCAGCTCACCACCGCCCCAGGGGAGCCGTGGCTACACCTTC. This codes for CASSPPPQGSRGYTF.

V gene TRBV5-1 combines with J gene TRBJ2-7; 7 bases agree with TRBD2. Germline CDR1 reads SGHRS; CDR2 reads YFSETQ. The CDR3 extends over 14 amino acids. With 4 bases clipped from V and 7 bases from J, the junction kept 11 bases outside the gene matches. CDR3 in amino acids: CASSDSGLAGEQYF. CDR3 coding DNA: TGCGCCAGCAGCGATAGCGGGTTGGCGGGTGAGCAGTACTTC.

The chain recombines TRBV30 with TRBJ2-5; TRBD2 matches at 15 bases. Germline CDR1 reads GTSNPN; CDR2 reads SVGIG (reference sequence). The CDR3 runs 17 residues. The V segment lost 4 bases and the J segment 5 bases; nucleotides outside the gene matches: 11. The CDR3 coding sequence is TGTGCCTGGACCGGATGGAGGACTAGCGGGAGGGGGGAGACCCAGTACTTC. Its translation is CAWTGWRTSGRGETQYF.

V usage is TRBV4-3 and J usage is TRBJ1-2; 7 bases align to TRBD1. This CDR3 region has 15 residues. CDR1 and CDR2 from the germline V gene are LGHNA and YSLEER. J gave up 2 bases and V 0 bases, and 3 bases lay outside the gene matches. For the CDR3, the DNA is TGCGCCAGCAGCCAAGATCTGGGACAGAACTATGGCTACACCTTC. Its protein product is CASSQDLGQNYGYTF.

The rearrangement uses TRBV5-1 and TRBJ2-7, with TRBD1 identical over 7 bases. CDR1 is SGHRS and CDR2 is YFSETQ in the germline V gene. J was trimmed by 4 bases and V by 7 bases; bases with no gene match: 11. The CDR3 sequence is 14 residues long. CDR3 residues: CASGTGTETYEQYF. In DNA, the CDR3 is TGCGCCAGCGGGACCGGGACAGAGACGTACGAGCAGTACTTC.

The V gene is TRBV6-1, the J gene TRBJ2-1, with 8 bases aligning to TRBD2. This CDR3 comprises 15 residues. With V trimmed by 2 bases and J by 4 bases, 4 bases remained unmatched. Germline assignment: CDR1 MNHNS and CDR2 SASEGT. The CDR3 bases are TGTGCCAGCAGTGAAAACCTAGCGGGTTACAATGAGCAGTTCTTC. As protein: CASSENLAGYNEQFF.

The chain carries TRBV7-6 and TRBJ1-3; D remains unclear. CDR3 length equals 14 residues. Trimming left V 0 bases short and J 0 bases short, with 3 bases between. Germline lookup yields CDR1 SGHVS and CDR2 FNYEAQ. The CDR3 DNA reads TGTGCCAGCAGCTTAGCGGCCTCTGGAAACACCATATATTTT. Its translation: CASSLAASGNTIYF.

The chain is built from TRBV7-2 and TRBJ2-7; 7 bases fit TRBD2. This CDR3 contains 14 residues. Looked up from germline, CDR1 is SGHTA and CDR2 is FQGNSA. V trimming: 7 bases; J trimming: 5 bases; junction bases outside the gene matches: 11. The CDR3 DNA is TGTGCCAGCACCCCTTCGACTAGCCTGCACGAGCAGTACTTC. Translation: CASTPSTSLHEQYF.

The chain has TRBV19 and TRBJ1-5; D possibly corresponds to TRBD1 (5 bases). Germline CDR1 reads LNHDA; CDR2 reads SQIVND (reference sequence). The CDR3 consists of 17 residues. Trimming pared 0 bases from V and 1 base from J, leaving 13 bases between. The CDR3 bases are TGTGCCAGTAGTATAGACGGCAGGTGGACAAGCAATCAGCCCCAGCATTTT. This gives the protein CASSIDGRWTSNQPQHF.

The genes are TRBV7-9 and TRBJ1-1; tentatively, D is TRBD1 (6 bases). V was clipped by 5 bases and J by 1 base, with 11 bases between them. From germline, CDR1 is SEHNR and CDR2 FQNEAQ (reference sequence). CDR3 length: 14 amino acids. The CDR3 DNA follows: TGTGCCAGCAGCCAAACAGGGACGAACACTGAAGCTTTCTTT. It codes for CASSQTGTNTEAFF.

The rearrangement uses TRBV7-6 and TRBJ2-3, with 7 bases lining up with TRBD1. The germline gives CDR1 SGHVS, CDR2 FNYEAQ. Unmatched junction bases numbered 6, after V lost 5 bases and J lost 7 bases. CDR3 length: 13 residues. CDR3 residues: CASSRMGQHTQYF. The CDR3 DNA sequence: TGTGCCAGCAGCAGAATGGGACAGCATACGCAGTATTTT. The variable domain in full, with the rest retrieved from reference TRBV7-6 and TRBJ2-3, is GAGVSQSPRYKVTKRGQDVALRCDPISGHVSLYWYRQALGQGPEFLTYFNYEAQQDKSGLPNDRFSAERPEGSISTLTIQRTEQRDSAMYRCASSRMGQHTQYFGPGTRLTVL.

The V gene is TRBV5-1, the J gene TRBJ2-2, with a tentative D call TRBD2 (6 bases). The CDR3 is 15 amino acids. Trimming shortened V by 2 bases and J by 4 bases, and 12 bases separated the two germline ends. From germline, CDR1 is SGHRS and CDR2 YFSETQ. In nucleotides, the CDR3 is TGCGCCAGCAGCTTTACGGGAGTGGGCACCGGGGAGCTGTTTTTT. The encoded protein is CASSFTGVGTGELFF.

CDR3 in amino acids: CASSLGRLAVNTIYF. The CDR3 DNA reads as TGTGCCAGCAGCTTAGGAAGGTTGGCGGTCAACACCATATATTTT. The rearrangement uses TRBV13 and TRBJ1-3; the D is unclear. CDR1 is PRHDT and CDR2 is FYEKMQ in the germline V gene (reference sequence). Trimming removed 0 bases from V and 7 bases from J, with 13 bases in between. The CDR3 has 15 residues.